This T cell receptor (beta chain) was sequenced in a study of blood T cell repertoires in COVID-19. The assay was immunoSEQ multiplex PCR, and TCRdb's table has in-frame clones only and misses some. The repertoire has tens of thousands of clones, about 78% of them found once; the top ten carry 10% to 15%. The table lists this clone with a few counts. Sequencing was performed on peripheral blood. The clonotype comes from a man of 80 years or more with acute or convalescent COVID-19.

The CDR3 nucleotides are TGTGCCAGCAGCGTAGATGGGACAGGGCGAGCTTTCTTT. It codes for CASSVDGTGRAFF. V is TRBV9 and J is TRBJ1-1, with 9 bases that match TRBD1. There are 13 residues in the CDR3. V trimming: 0 bases; J trimming: 10 bases; junction bases outside the gene matches: 4. From germline, CDR1 is SGDLS and CDR2 YYNGEE.